A single sample gave rise to the 20 T cell receptor beta chains below, sequenced in a study of graft-versus-host responses after intestinal transplantation (dated by TCRdb to about 2021). Library preparation used the immunoSEQ multiplex PCR assay. The table was pulled from immuneACCESS by TCRdb, which kept in-frame rearrangements only. Such tables lose some clones; where checked, under half of the loss comes from unresolved V genes, and the rest has no known cause. This sample comprises 130,000 or so clones, approximately 91% of them detected only once. The top ten constitute about 0.19% of the sample. Their target antigens are unknown. This sample's time point label indicates: cells obtained before transplantation from donor or recipient. Sequencing used unstimulated CD4+ T cells sorted from spleen or lymph node cells, obtained before intestinal transplant. The source is a human donor who received an intestinal transplant.

J is TRBJ2-1 and V is TRBV15; D call uncertain. The CDR3 covers 11 residues. In germline, CDR1 is LNHNV, CDR2 YYDKDF (reference sequence). V was clipped by 0 bases and J by 6 bases, with 0 bases between them. The CDR3 bases are TGTGCCACCAGCAGAGACAATGAGCAGTTCTTC. This gives the protein CATSRDNEQFF.

The rearrangement links TRBV6-5 to TRBJ1-2, with 9 positions matching TRBD1. Germline CDR1 MNHEY, CDR2 SVGAGI. The CDR3 has 13 amino acids. The V segment lost 6 bases and the J segment 2 bases; nucleotides outside the gene matches: 1. The CDR3 nucleotides are TGTGCCAGCAGCGACAGGGGGAACTATGGCTACACCTTC. This gives the protein CASSDRGNYGYTF.

Here the CDR3 reads CAISGGRGSYNEQFF. CDR3 nucleotides: TGTGCCATCAGTGGCGGGAGGGGTTCCTACAATGAGCAGTTCTTC. The chain carries TRBV10-3 and TRBJ2-1; 9 bases are a match to TRBD2. The CDR3 contains 15 residues. Germline V gene lookup returns CDR1 ENHRY and CDR2 SYGVKD. Trimming at V came to 4 bases and at J to 1 base, leaving 2 bases not matched to a gene.

V and J are TRBV28 and TRBJ2-4, with a possible D match to TRBD1 (5 bases). The CDR3 spans 13 residues. Germline-derived CDR1 and CDR2 are MDHEN and SYDVKM. V gave up 2 bases and J gave up 4 bases, with 6 bases separating them. As DNA, the CDR3 is TGTGCCAGCAGTTTACAGGGTAAAAACATTCAGTACTTC. Encoded protein: CASSLQGKNIQYF.

This chain links TRBV5-1 with TRBJ2-7; no clear D gene. V lost 0 bases and J lost 1, with 5 bases in between. CDR1 is SGHRS, CDR2 YFSETQ, per germline. The CDR3 totals 13 residues. DNA for the CDR3: TGCGCCAGCAGCTTGGTCTCGTCCTACGAGCAGTACTTC. This gives the protein CASSLVSSYEQYF. Based on the CDR3 plus reference TRBV5-1 and TRBJ2-7, the full variable domain is KAGVTQTPRYLIKTRGQQVTLSCSPISGHRSVSWYQQTPGQGLQFLFEYFSETQRNKGNFPGRFSGRQFSNSRSEMNVSTLELGDSALYLCASSLVSSYEQYFGPGTRLTVT.

This chain links TRBV6-4 with TRBJ2-1, with unresolved D. The CDR3 extends over 16 amino acids. The V and J ends lost 7 bases and 3 bases respectively, with 19 bases between them. CDR1 and CDR2 from the germline V gene are MRHNA and SNTAGT. Here the CDR3 reads CASNRMSWTFYNEQFF. As DNA, the CDR3 is TGTGCCAGCAACCGAATGAGCTGGACCTTCTACAATGAGCAGTTCTTC.

The chain uses TRBV6-6 and TRBJ2-7; D uncertain. From germline, CDR1 is MNHNY and CDR2 SVGAGI (reference sequence). This CDR3 is built from 11 residues. Trimming removed 0 bases from V and 5 bases from J, with 2 bases in between. DNA for the CDR3: TGTGCCAGCAGTTACTCGAACGAGCAGTACTTC. Its protein product is CASSYSNEQYF.

This clone has just one count. The gene calls are TRBV18 and TRBJ2-3; D ambiguous. Between the trimmed V and J ends, which lost 5 bases and 4 bases, there was a span of 10 bases. CDR3 length equals 13 residues. In germline, CDR1 is KGHSH, CDR2 LQKENI. The CDR3 coding sequence is TGTGCCAGCTCATCCATGTTGCCAGATACGCAGTATTTT. This sequence encodes CASSSMLPDTQYF. Full variable domain (outside the CDR3, taken from reference TRBV18 and TRBJ2-3): NAGVMQNPRHLVRRRGQEARLRCSPMKGHSHVYWYRQLPEEGLKFMVYLQKENIIDESGMPKERFSAEFPKEGPSILRIQQVVRGDSAAYFCASSSMLPDTQYFGPGTRLTVL.

This clone was found once. The chain carries TRBV28 and TRBJ1-1; D remains ambiguous. This CDR3 is 14 amino acids long. Germline V CDR1 and CDR2: MDHEN, SYDVKM. Trimming left V 4 bases short and J 1 base short, with 10 bases between. The CDR3 loop reads CASSYTPSNTEAFF. CDR3 DNA: TGTGCCAGCAGTTACACGCCCTCGAACACTGAAGCTTTCTTT. The full variable domain, completed using reference TRBV28 and TRBJ1-1, is DVKVTQSSRYLVKRTGEKVFLECVQDMDHENMFWYRQDPGLGLRLIYFSYDVKMKEKGDIPEGYSVSREKKERFSLILESASTNQTSMYLCASSYTPSNTEAFFGQGTRLTVV.

V usage is TRBV28 and J usage is TRBJ1-3; 9 bases map to TRBD1. With V trimmed by 8 bases and J by 5 bases, 4 bases remained unmatched. Germline V lookup: CDR1 MDHEN, CDR2 SYDVKM. There are 13 residues in the CDR3. The CDR3 region is CASQGQGRNTIYF. The CDR3 nucleotides are TGTGCCAGCCAGGGACAGGGCAGAAACACCATATATTTT.

V and J are TRBV28 and TRBJ2-2; 9 bases are shared with TRBD1. This CDR3 has 16 amino acids. Germline CDR1 MDHEN, CDR2 SYDVKM. The junction had 8 bases not matched to a gene; V was cut back by 3 bases and J by 6 bases. The CDR3 sequence is CASSLLGQGLSGELFF. The CDR3 DNA follows: TGTGCCAGCAGTTTGTTGGGACAGGGTTTGTCCGGGGAGCTGTTTTTT. Combining the CDR3 with reference TRBV28 and TRBJ2-2 gives the whole variable domain DVKVTQSSRYLVKRTGEKVFLECVQDMDHENMFWYRQDPGLGLRLIYFSYDVKMKEKGDIPEGYSVSREKKERFSLILESASTNQTSMYLCASSLLGQGLSGELFFGEGSRLTVL.

The chain has TRBV7-2 and TRBJ1-2; no firm D call. Germline V CDR1 and CDR2: SGHTA, FQGNSA. CDR3 length equals 13 residues. V lost 6 bases, J lost 6 bases, and 14 bases lay in between. CDR3 amino acids: CASRGPGEDGYTF. The CDR3 DNA sequence: TGTGCCAGCAGAGGACCCGGGGAGGATGGCTACACCTTC.

The chain couples TRBV7-3 to TRBJ2-1, with D perhaps matching TRBD2 (5 bases). CDR3 length equals 14 residues. The V and J ends lost 5 bases and 7 bases respectively, with 15 bases between them. Germline CDR1 SGHTA, CDR2 FQGTGA. CDR3 loop: CASSDLGVSNEQFF. For the CDR3, the DNA is TGTGCCAGCAGCGACCTCGGGGTCTCAAATGAGCAGTTCTTC.

The rearrangement links TRBV7-6 to TRBJ2-3; a possible D gene is TRBD2 (6 bases). The CDR3 has 17 residues. The germline V gene encodes CDR1 SGHVS and CDR2 FNYEAQ. V lost 5 bases to trimming and J lost 0 bases, with 18 bases between them. The CDR3 DNA is TGTGCCAGCAGCCCCCAGTACTGGGGGACTAGCACAGATACGCAGTATTTT. Its protein product is CASSPQYWGTSTDTQYF.

This clone was detected a few times. The chain is built from TRBV5-4 and TRBJ2-3; D gene uncertain. V lost 2 bases to trimming and J lost 2 bases, with 12 bases between them. The CDR3 is 15 residues long. Germline V gene data show CDR1 as SGHNT and CDR2 as YYREEE (reference sequence). CDR3 coding DNA: TGTGCCAGCAGCTTATCCCTAACGGACACAGATACGCAGTATTTT. The encoded protein is CASSLSLTDTDTQYF.

This chain links TRBV28 with TRBJ2-5, with 12 bases identical to TRBD2. TRBJ2-7 matches the DNA end more closely, so the J call is doubtful. The germline CDR1 and CDR2 sequences are MDHEN and SYDVKM. The CDR3 has 16 residues. The CDR3 loop is CASSFGTSGSTYEQYF. The CDR3 nucleotides are TGTGCCAGCAGTTTCGGGACTAGCGGGTCTACCTACGAGCAGTACTTC.

V is TRBV7-2 and J is TRBJ2-5, with 12 bases that match TRBD2. The V and J ends lost 5 bases and 4 bases, in that order; junction bases with no gene match: 5. The germline V gene has CDR1 SGHTA and CDR2 FQGNSA. CDR3 length: 15 residues. CDR3 bases: TGTGCCAGCAGCGCCCCTAGCGGGAGGGTAGAGACCCAGTACTTC. Translating gives CASSAPSGRVETQYF.

This chain connects TRBV19 to TRBJ1-2, with D unclear. V lost 3 bases and J 7 bases, leaving 6 bases between the germline ends. The CDR3 length is 11 residues. Per the germline V gene, CDR1 is LNHDA and CDR2 is SQIVND (reference sequence). CDR3 loop: CASSMGSGYTF. The CDR3 DNA sequence: TGTGCCAGTAGTATGGGCAGTGGCTACACCTTC. The whole variable domain, filled in from reference TRBV19 and TRBJ1-2, reads DGGITQSPKYLFRKEGQNVTLSCEQNLNHDAMYWYRQDPGQGLRLIYYSQIVNDFQKGDIAEGYSVSREKKESFPLTVTSAQKNPTAFYLCASSMGSGYTFGSGTRLTVV.

The rearrangement joins TRBV4-2 to TRBJ2-5; maybe TRBD2 (6 bases). The CDR3 length is 15 residues. The germline V and J ends were trimmed by 2 bases and 3 bases, with 13 bases remaining between them. Germline V lookup: CDR1 LGHNA, CDR2 YNFKEQ. CDR3 residues: CASSQRGSGEETQYF. CDR3 DNA: TGTGCCAGCAGCCAAAGAGGGTCGGGAGAAGAGACCCAGTACTTC.

The V gene is TRBV5-6, the J gene TRBJ1-4; D may be TRBD1 (5 bases). This CDR3 has 14 residues. V lost 3 bases to trimming and J lost 8 bases, with 14 bases between them. Germline values: CDR1 SGHDT, CDR2 YYEEEE. This chain's CDR3 is CASSSTEKGEKLFF. CDR3 DNA sequence: TGTGCCAGCAGCTCGACAGAAAAAGGAGAAAAACTGTTTTTT. Full variable domain (remainder filled in from reference TRBV5-6 and TRBJ1-4): DAGVTQSPTHLIKTRGQQVTLRCSPKSGHDTVSWYQQALGQGPQFIFQYYEEEERQRGNFPDRFSGHQFPNYSSELNVNALLLGDSALYLCASSSTEKGEKLFFGSGTQLSVL.